Presented here are 11 T cell receptor beta chains from one specimen sequenced in a study of blood T cell repertoires in COVID-19. Sequencing was performed with immunoSEQ multiplex PCR; in TCRdb, only in-frame clones are kept and a portion is missing. The sample records approximately 330,000 clones, 85% to 90% being singletons. The sample was peripheral blood. These receptors were taken from a woman aged 50 to 60 with active or convalescent COVID-19.

This clone has just one count. V is TRBV9 and J is TRBJ2-7; D is perhaps TRBD1 (5 bases). V was shortened by 0 bases and J by 7 bases, with 11 bases between the two germline ends. This CDR3 is built from 13 residues. CDR1 and CDR2 from the germline V gene are SGDLS and YYNGEE. CDR3 protein: CASSVGAGREQYF. CDR3 sequence (DNA): TGTGCCAGCAGCGTAGGTGCAGGGCGAGAGCAGTACTTC.

The V call is TRBV27, the J call TRBJ2-5; D possibly corresponds to TRBD2 (6 bases). Between the trimmed V and J ends, which lost 6 bases and 5 bases, there was a span of 16 bases. CDR1 MNHEY and CDR2 SMNVEV come from the germline V gene (reference sequence). The CDR3 covers 14 residues. The CDR3 protein is CASRGPGGDETQYF. As DNA, the CDR3 is TGTGCCAGCAGAGGCCCCGGGGGTGATGAGACCCAGTACTTC.

V and J are TRBV25-1 and TRBJ2-7, with 9 bases aligning to TRBD1. V shed 4 bases, J shed 3 bases, and the junction held 4 bases outside the gene matches. The CDR3 totals 14 residues. Germline values: CDR1 MGHDK, CDR2 SYGVNS. The DNA of the CDR3 is TGTGCCAGCAGTGCCCCGGGACAGGGCTACGAGCAGTACTTC. Translating gives CASSAPGQGYEQYF.

To note about this clone: The sample has other DNA sequences that encode this CDR3 too. V gene TRBV9 combines with J gene TRBJ1-1; no reliable D call. Germline values: CDR1 SGDLS, CDR2 YYNGEE. Trimming stripped 0 bases from V and 1 base from J, with 4 bases between. There are 13 residues in the CDR3. The CDR3 nucleotides read TGTGCCAGCAGCGTAGACAGGAACACTGAAGCTTTCTTT. Protein: CASSVDRNTEAFF.

The V and J genes are TRBV9 and TRBJ2-6, with D hard to call. The CDR3 is 15 amino acids. Per the germline V gene, CDR1 is SGDLS and CDR2 is YYNGEE. V was trimmed by 0 bases and J by 0 bases, leaving 4 bases between them. Here the CDR3 DNA reads TGTGCCAGCAGCGTAGCTAGCTCTGGGGCCAACGTCCTGACTTTC. Protein sequence: CASSVASSGANVLTF.

The rearrangement links TRBV28 to TRBJ2-1; TRBD1 aligns across 7 bases. The ends lost 4 bases at V and 0 bases at J; junction bases unmatched: 18. Germline values: CDR1 MDHEN, CDR2 SYDVKM. The CDR3 has 20 amino acids. The CDR3 bases are TGTGCCAGCAGTTCTCCTCTTACAGGGGCCCCCGTGAGCTCCTACAATGAGCAGTTCTTC. Protein product: CASSSPLTGAPVSSYNEQFF.

The J gene is TRBJ2-3, the V gene TRBV19, with TRBD1 matching 11 bases. Germline values: CDR1 LNHDA, CDR2 SQIVND (reference sequence). After removal of 6 bases from V and 2 bases from J, the junction contained 7 bases not matched to a gene. The CDR3 consists of 16 residues. The CDR3 region is CASRAGQGVSTDTQYF. The CDR3 bases are TGTGCCAGTAGAGCGGGACAGGGGGTTTCCACAGATACGCAGTATTTT. The full variable domain, rest sourced from reference TRBV19 and TRBJ2-3, is DGGITQSPKYLFRKEGQNVTLSCEQNLNHDAMYWYRQDPGQGLRLIYYSQIVNDFQKGDIAEGYSVSREKKESFPLTVTSAQKNPTAFYLCASRAGQGVSTDTQYFGPGTRLTVL.

This rearrangement joins TRBV6-1 to TRBJ2-1; TRBD1 agrees at 8 bases. Germline trimming cut 4 bases from V and 5 bases from J; bases unmatched to any gene: 10. CDR3 size: 16 residues. Per germline, CDR1 MNHNS and CDR2 SASEGT. CDR3 region: CASSGFRDRLNNEQFF. The CDR3 bases are TGTGCCAGCAGTGGGTTTAGGGACAGGCTTAACAATGAGCAGTTCTTC.

J is TRBJ1-2 and V is TRBV30; 10 positions agree with TRBD1. Germline CDR1 reads GTSNPN; CDR2 reads SVGIG (reference sequence). After removal of 0 bases from V and 8 bases from J, the junction contained 6 bases not matched to a gene. The CDR3 contains 14 residues. CDR3 protein: CAWSVGTGVGGYTF. The CDR3 DNA sequence: TGTGCCTGGAGTGTCGGGACAGGGGTGGGAGGCTACACCTTC.

The rearrangement links TRBV28 to TRBJ1-6; TRBD1 matches 11 bases. Germline V gene lookup returns CDR1 MDHEN and CDR2 SYDVKM. J lost 10 bases, V lost 3 bases, and 14 bases had no gene match. The CDR3 totals 18 residues. The CDR3 protein is CASSFLTGQGAIKSPLHF. CDR3 in DNA: TGTGCCAGCAGTTTCCTGACCGGACAGGGGGCCATAAAGTCACCCCTCCACTTT.

The rearrangement links TRBV7-9 to TRBJ1-2, with D perhaps TRBD1 (5 bases). There are 11 residues in the CDR3. The germline V and J ends were trimmed by 6 bases and 7 bases, with 9 bases remaining between them. Germline V lookup: CDR1 SEHNR, CDR2 FQNEAQ (reference sequence). The CDR3 DNA reads as TGTGCCAGCAGTCCAGGGTTTGGCTACACCTTC. Protein product: CASSPGFGYTF.